Below, 14 T cell receptor beta chains from the same sample are listed, as sequenced in a study of T cell responses to AZD1222 COVID-19 vaccine. Assay used: immunoSEQ multiplex PCR; TCRdb lists only in-frame clones, some missing. The sample includes some 60,000 clones, roughly 80% of them seen just once. The sample in question was peripheral blood, obtained 28 days after the second AZD1222 dose. These receptors were taken from an adult who received the AZD1222 COVID-19 vaccine.

V and J are TRBV5-6 and TRBJ2-1; no clear D gene. Germline loops: CDR1 SGHDT, CDR2 YYEEEE. V was clipped by 3 bases and J by 5 bases, with 9 bases between them. The CDR3 runs to 13 residues. Written as DNA, the CDR3 is TGTGCCAGCAGCTGGGGTAGGCACAATGAGCAGTTCTTC. Translating it yields CASSWGRHNEQFF. Full variable domain (outside the CDR3, taken from reference TRBV5-6 and TRBJ2-1): DAGVTQSPTHLIKTRGQQVTLRCSPKSGHDTVSWYQQALGQGPQFIFQYYEEEERQRGNFPDRFSGHQFPNYSSELNVNALLLGDSALYLCASSWGRHNEQFFGPGTRLTVL.

This chain joins TRBV27 and TRBJ2-7; weak D call: TRBD1 (5 bases). Trimming left V 6 bases short and J 1 base short, with 10 bases between. The CDR3 is made up of 13 amino acids. The germline V gene encodes CDR1 MNHEY and CDR2 SMNVEV (reference sequence). In nucleotides, the CDR3 is TGTGCCAGCAGAAAACAGGATTCCTACGAGCAGTACTTC. Translated: CASRKQDSYEQYF.

This clone appeared once. In nucleotides, the CDR3 is TGCAGTGCCTCCGACATCTATGGCTACACCTTC. Its protein product is CSASDIYGYTF. The chain joins TRBV20-1 to TRBJ1-2; D unclear. The V and J ends lost 6 bases and 4 bases respectively, with 9 bases between them. CDR1 and CDR2 (germline): DFQATT, SNEGSKA (reference sequence). CDR3 length: 11 amino acids.

The rearrangement uses TRBV11-2 and TRBJ2-3; the match to TRBD1 covers 10 bases. This CDR3 is built from 14 residues. Per the germline V gene, CDR1 is SGHAT and CDR2 is FQNNGV. V gave up 5 bases and J gave up 1 base; unmatched junction bases: 0. The CDR3 spells CASSDRGRTDTQYF. CDR3 DNA sequence: TGTGCCAGCAGCGACAGGGGGCGCACAGATACGCAGTATTTT.

The chain recombines TRBV28 with TRBJ1-1; D call uncertain. Looked up from germline, CDR1 is MDHEN and CDR2 is SYDVKM. The CDR3 spans 13 residues. Between the trimmed V and J ends, which lost 6 bases and 1 base, there was a span of 9 bases. The CDR3 DNA reads as TGTGCCAGCAGCTTGGATTGGAACACTGAAGCTTTCTTT. Amino acid sequence: CASSLDWNTEAFF. Combining the CDR3 with reference TRBV28 and TRBJ1-1 gives the whole variable domain DVKVTQSSRYLVKRTGEKVFLECVQDMDHENMFWYRQDPGLGLRLIYFSYDVKMKEKGDIPEGYSVSREKKERFSLILESASTNQTSMYLCASSLDWNTEAFFGQGTRLTVV.

In this sample, this clone turned up a few times. This rearrangement joins TRBV12-5 to TRBJ1-1; the D gene is possibly TRBD1 (5 bases). V was clipped by 0 bases and J by 11 bases, with 13 bases between them. CDR1 LGHNT and CDR2 FRNRAP come from the germline V gene. This CDR3 spans 13 amino acids. CDR3 nucleotides: TGTGCTAGTGGTTTGGTACTTAGGCAGGGCGCTTTCTTT. This codes for CASGLVLRQGAFF. Supplemented by reference TRBV12-5 and TRBJ1-1, the full variable domain reads DARVTQTPRHKVTEMGQEVTMRCQPILGHNTVFWYRQTMMQGLELLAYFRNRAPLDDSGMPKDRFSAEMPDATLATLKIQPSEPRDSAVYFCASGLVLRQGAFFGQGTRLTVV.

The chain has TRBV28 and TRBJ2-5, with TRBD2 matching over 7 bases. Germline V CDR1 and CDR2: MDHEN, SYDVKM. Trimming at V came to 4 bases and at J to 4 bases, leaving 12 bases not matched to a gene. CDR3 length equals 16 residues. The CDR3 coding sequence is TGTGCCAGCAGTTATAGGCTAGCGGCCTTTAGAGAGACCCAGTACTTC. This translates into CASSYRLAAFRETQYF.

The chain links TRBV19 to TRBJ1-2, with TRBD1 as a possible D gene (5 bases). This CDR3 is built from 13 residues. With 3 bases removed from V and 4 bases from J, the gap between germline ends came to 9 bases. CDR1 and CDR2 (germline): LNHDA, SQIVND (reference sequence). This chain's CDR3 is CASSMGPSYGYTF. CDR3 in DNA: TGTGCCAGTAGTATGGGGCCTTCCTATGGCTACACCTTC. The entire variable domain, with the rest obtained from reference TRBV19 and TRBJ1-2, is as follows: DGGITQSPKYLFRKEGQNVTLSCEQNLNHDAMYWYRQDPGQGLRLIYYSQIVNDFQKGDIAEGYSVSREKKESFPLTVTSAQKNPTAFYLCASSMGPSYGYTFGSGTRLTVV.

The chain joins TRBV5-5 to TRBJ1-5, with 8 positions matching TRBD1. The germline CDR1 and CDR2 sequences are SGHKS and YYEKEE (reference sequence). This CDR3 region has 16 residues. Losses at the gene ends were 0 bases for V and 3 bases for J; bases not matched to a gene: 5. CDR3 nucleotides: TGTGCCAGCAGCTTGGCGGGACAGGAATCCAATCAGCCCCAGCATTTT. It specifies CASSLAGQESNQPQHF.

Comments on this clone: Other DNA sequences within the sample encode an identical CDR3. This rearrangement joins TRBV3-1 (or the pseudogene TRBV3-2) to TRBJ1-2, with D maybe TRBD1 (6 bases). Deletions cut 1 base from V and 3 bases from J, with 6 bases between. CDR1 LGHDT and CDR2 YNNKEL come from the germline V gene (reference sequence). The CDR3 runs to 13 residues. The DNA of the CDR3 is TGTGCCAGCAGCCAAGGGACAGACTATGGCTACACCTTC. Translated: CASSQGTDYGYTF.

The V gene is TRBV13, the J gene TRBJ2-1, with D maybe TRBD2 (7 bases). Between the trimmed V and J ends, which lost 3 bases and 4 bases, there was a span of 16 bases. CDR1 is PRHDT, CDR2 FYEKMQ, per germline (reference sequence). CDR3 length equals 16 residues. This chain's CDR3 is CASSFQARGGYNEQFF. CDR3 bases: TGTGCCAGCAGCTTTCAAGCGAGGGGGGGATACAATGAGCAGTTCTTC.

The genes are TRBV11-3 and TRBJ1-4, with 7 bases matching TRBD1. With 5 bases clipped from V and 7 bases from J, the junction kept 7 bases outside the gene matches. Germline V gene lookup returns CDR1 SGHNT and CDR2 YENEEA. The length of the CDR3 is 14 residues. CDR3 loop: CASSQSTGSEKLFF. In DNA, the CDR3 is TGTGCCAGCAGCCAATCGACAGGGAGTGAAAAACTGTTTTTT.

This clone appeared once. The gene calls are TRBV19 and TRBJ1-4; D may be TRBD1 (6 bases). Germline lookup yields CDR1 LNHDA and CDR2 SQIVND (reference sequence). V was cut by 5 bases and J by 0 bases, with 31 bases left in between. The length of the CDR3 is 22 residues. The DNA of the CDR3 is TGTGCCAGTAGTTTTGACAGGCTCATTCACCCATCGATCAACGCAACTAATGAAAAACTGTTTTTT. Its protein is CASSFDRLIHPSINATNEKLFF.

This chain connects TRBV7-2 to TRBJ1-6; TRBD1 agrees at 7 bases. Germline CDR1 and CDR2: SGHTA and FQGNSA. There are 16 residues in the CDR3. After removal of 2 bases from V and 3 bases from J, the junction contained 4 bases not matched to a gene. The CDR3 loop is CASSLMAGGYNSPLHF. The CDR3 DNA reads TGTGCCAGCAGCTTAATGGCAGGGGGCTATAATTCACCCCTCCACTTT.